This TCR beta chain comes out of a study of post-analysis software for immune sequencing data. Study details: The study covered relapsing-remitting, secondary progressive and progressive-relapsing courses of multiple sclerosis.

Study results and caveats: Significantly decreased normalized Chao1 diversity was recorded for multiple sclerosis patients relative to controls. The five TRBV segments detected at higher frequency in patients than in controls included TRBV5-6, TRBV5-1 and TRBV20-1. F measure clustering grouped samples strongly by preparation batch.

V was pared by 0 bases and J by 6 bases, with 13 bases of the junction left unmatched. Germline-derived CDR1 and CDR2 are LGHDT and YNNKEL (reference sequence). CDR3 size: 19 residues. A word on this clonotype: As yet, its antigen is unknown.

Unique molecular identifiers were built into the TCR beta cDNA libraries. TCRdb analysed the PCR reads with MiXCR anew, one entry per CDR3 protein. The data hold about 150,000 distinct CDR3 sequences, with 30% observed a single time. The TCR was taken from a girl aged 10-17 years with multiple sclerosis. Specimen: blood. This chain connects TRBV3-1 to TRBJ2-3; 12 nucleotides match TRBD2. The CDR3 coding sequence is TGTGCCAGCAGCCAAGACCTCGGACTAGCGGGATCCTTGAATGATACGCAGTATTTT. This gives the protein CASSQDLGLAGSLNDTQYF.